This T cell receptor beta chain was found in a study of CD8 T cells in ankylosing spondylitis. Quantitative 5'-RACE with molecular barcodes produced the TCR beta libraries. TCRdb reprocessed the 5' RACE reads via MiXCR and lists one record per CDR3 protein. The sample carries about 220,000 distinct CDR3 sequences, around 6.6% recorded once. Study outcomes and limitations: What seemed typical of ankylosing spondylitis blood was a TCR beta motif built from roughly eight highly homologous variants. Certain motif variants had earlier appeared in reactive arthritis synovial fluid and blood. Reportedly, significant enrichment of disease-linked clones occurred in matched ankylosing spondylitis synovial fluid.

A word on this clonotype: Its antigen is not known.

In germline, CDR1 is MNHEY, CDR2 SVGEGT. The CDR3 has 17 amino acids. Trimming cost V 0 bases and J 0 bases; bases outside gene matches: 8. This TCR came from a male donor with ankylosing spondylitis. The gene calls are TRBV6-2 or TRBV6-3 and TRBJ2-7; 7 bases are a match to TRBD2. Input material: blood, either unsorted or a sorted T cell fraction (not recorded which). DNA for the CDR3: TGTGCCAGCAGTTACTCGAGGGAGGGGACGGACTCCTACGAGCAGTACTTC. Its translation: CASSYSREGTDSYEQYF.